The 12 T cell receptor beta chains below come from one sample, sequenced in a study of cytomegalovirus exposure and HLA in healthy donors. Both 60 Vbeta primers and 13 Jbeta primers went into the PCR. Profiled with immunoSEQ multiplex PCR; TCRdb holds only in-frame clones, not every one. The table shows 150,000 to 200,000 clones, with 70% to 80% occurring only once. The sequencing input was PBMCs. These receptors were taken from a man between 60 and 75 years old in good health and CMV-seronegative.

The CDR3 spells CASSKAGTTRRNTEAFF. The CDR3 nucleotides are TGTGCCAGCAGCAAAGCAGGGACAACTAGGCGGAACACTGAAGCTTTCTTT. This chain links TRBV21-1 with TRBJ1-1; the D call TRBD1 from the table was never checked on the DNA. TRBV21-1 is noted as a pseudogene. The CDR3 spans 17 residues.

Concerning this clone itself: This sample also contains other DNA sequences that code for the same CDR3. This rearrangement joins TRBV7-9 to TRBJ2-1, with 7 bases that match TRBD1. Trimming took 1 base from V and 3 from J; bases not matched to a gene: 3. Germline V gene lookup returns CDR1 SEHNR and CDR2 FQNEAQ (reference sequence). The CDR3 is made up of 15 amino acids. This CDR3 is CASSLGQGSYNEQFF. The DNA for the CDR3 is TGTGCCAGCAGCTTAGGACAGGGAAGCTACAATGAGCAGTTCTTC.

The chain links TRBV29-1 to TRBJ2-5; TRBD2 agrees at 14 bases. The DNA end is a closer match to TRBJ2-7, so the J assignment may be wrong. The CDR3 runs to 17 residues. From germline, CDR1 is SQVTM and CDR2 ANQGSEA. In DNA, the CDR3 is TGCAGCGTTGATTCCGGACTAGCGGGAGGCCTCGGGAACGAGCAGTACTTC. Translation: CSVDSGLAGGLGNEQYF.

The chain carries TRBV5-8 and TRBJ2-1; TRBD2 matches 9 bases. The trim removed 4 bases at V and 4 bases at J, leaving 3 bases unmatched. From germline, CDR1 is SGHTS and CDR2 YDEGEE. The CDR3 consists of 14 residues. The chain's CDR3 is CASSISGSYNEQFF. CDR3 in DNA: TGTGCCAGCAGCATTAGCGGGAGTTACAATGAGCAGTTCTTC.

The V call is TRBV25-1, the J call TRBJ2-1; 12 bases line up with TRBD2. The V and J ends lost 2 bases and 11 bases, in that order; junction bases with no gene match: 4. The germline gives CDR1 MGHDK, CDR2 SYGVNS. The CDR3 covers 14 residues. The CDR3: CASSETSGGCKQFF. The DNA of the CDR3 is TGTGCCAGCAGTGAAACTAGCGGGGGGTGCAAGCAGTTCTTC.

The chain has TRBV5-1 and TRBJ2-2, with D maybe TRBD2 (5 bases). V lost 0 bases, J lost 1 base, and 7 bases lay in between. The CDR3 runs to 15 residues. Germline V CDR1 and CDR2: SGHRS, YFSETQ. In nucleotides, the CDR3 is TGCGCCAGCAGCTTGGGAGGGAAGAACACCGGGGAGCTGTTTTTT. This codes for CASSLGGKNTGELFF.

The genes are TRBV2 and TRBJ1-2, with D maybe TRBD1 (5 bases). This CDR3 spans 12 amino acids. The V end lost 8 bases, the J end lost 7 bases, and 14 bases lay between the germline ends. Germline V gene data show CDR1 as SNHLY and CDR2 as FYNNEI. In DNA, the CDR3 is TGTGCCAGCTCTCAGACAGTTGCTGGCTACACCTTC. The encoded protein is CASSQTVAGYTF.

This chain joins TRBV5-1 and TRBJ2-1; 7 positions match TRBD2. With 6 bases clipped from V and 6 bases from J, the junction kept 9 bases outside the gene matches. The length of the CDR3 is 14 residues. Germline V gives CDR1 SGHRS, CDR2 YFSETQ. CDR3 sequence reads: CASTPAGLGNEQFF. The CDR3, as DNA: TGCGCCAGCACGCCAGCGGGGTTGGGCAATGAGCAGTTCTTC.

This clone was observed a single time. V and J are TRBV5-6 and TRBJ1-2, with TRBD1 matching over 11 bases. The CDR3 spans 18 residues. Germline values: CDR1 SGHDT, CDR2 YYEEEE. V shed 0 bases, J shed 8 bases, and the junction held 15 bases outside the gene matches. The DNA for the CDR3 is TGTGCCAGCAGCTTGGCGGCCCTAAGGACAGGGGGCGTAGGCGGCTACACCTTC. Amino acids: CASSLAALRTGGVGGYTF.

V gene TRBV5-8 combines with J gene TRBJ1-4; D gene unclear. CDR3 length: 15 residues. The germline V gene has CDR1 SGHTS and CDR2 YDEGEE. Trimming removed 0 bases at V and 4 bases at J, with 10 bases between. CDR3 in amino acids: CASSLGGGRNEKLFF. The CDR3 nucleotides read TGTGCCAGCAGCTTGGGAGGAGGGCGTAATGAAAAACTGTTTTTT.

The CDR3 DNA reads as TGTGCCAGCAGCTTAGGTTTCGGGGGTCGCTACGAGCAGTACTTC. Amino acid sequence: CASSLGFGGRYEQYF. V is TRBV11-2 and J is TRBJ2-7, with D perhaps TRBD2 (6 bases). The ends were cut back, 1 base at V and 3 bases at J, with 13 bases in the middle. The CDR3 contains 15 residues. The V gene's germline CDR1 is SGHAT and CDR2 FQNNGV.

The V and J genes are TRBV5-1 and TRBJ1-1; the D is unclear. The V gene's germline CDR1 is SGHRS and CDR2 YFSETQ. V lost 0 bases to trimming and J lost 3 bases, with 12 bases between them. The CDR3 covers 15 residues. The CDR3 nucleotides read TGCGCCAGCAGCTTGGCCCCGGGAATGGACACTGAAGCTTTCTTT. Translated: CASSLAPGMDTEAFF.